These 2 T cell receptor beta chains were sequenced from one sample in a study of tumor-infiltrating lymphocytes in primary liver carcinoma. RNA and DNA were co-extracted from about 20-30 mg of unsorted bulk tissue. With a constant-region primer, TCR beta cDNA was made from approximately 520 ng of total RNA. Slightly modified ARM-PCR with three nested multiplex PCR rounds yielded TCR beta libraries. Rounds one and two of PCR, each of about 10 cycles, were primed with TRBV1-TRBV30 forward primers and a C-beta reverse primer. TCRdb ran MiXCR on the multiplex PCR reads and lists one entry per CDR3 protein. The sample lists under 200,000 distinct CDR3 sequences, around 85% occurring once. The sample was tumor tissue from primary liver carcinoma. The receptor source for this set is a man in his forties with primary liver carcinoma and hepatitis B virus infection.

The V gene is TRBV4-2, the J gene TRBJ1-4; D is undetermined. The V and J ends lost 10 bases and 8 bases respectively, with 11 bases between them. This CDR3 spans 11 amino acids. Germline V CDR1 and CDR2: LGHNA, YNFKEQ. CDR3 DNA: TGTGCCAACAGTCTAGGGGAAAAACTGTTTTTT. Encoded protein: CANSLGEKLFF.

The J gene is TRBJ1-2, the V gene TRBV29-1; D gene uncertain. The germline CDR1 and CDR2 sequences are SQVTM and ANQGSEA. The CDR3 length is 13 residues. Trimming stripped 4 bases from V and 6 bases from J, with 15 bases between. Here the CDR3 reads CSVAAASADGYTF. The CDR3 bases are TGCAGCGTTGCAGCGGCCTCGGCGGATGGCTACACCTTC.